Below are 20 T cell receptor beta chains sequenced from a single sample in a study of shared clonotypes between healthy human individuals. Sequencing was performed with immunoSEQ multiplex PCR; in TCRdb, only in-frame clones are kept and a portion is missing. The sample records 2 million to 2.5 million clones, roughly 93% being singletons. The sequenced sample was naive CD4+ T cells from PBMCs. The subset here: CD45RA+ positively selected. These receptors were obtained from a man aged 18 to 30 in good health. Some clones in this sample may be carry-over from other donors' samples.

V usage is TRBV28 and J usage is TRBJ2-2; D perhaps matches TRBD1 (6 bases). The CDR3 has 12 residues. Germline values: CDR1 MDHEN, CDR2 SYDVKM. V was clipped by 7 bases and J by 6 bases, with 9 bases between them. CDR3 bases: TGTGCCAGCAACACAGGGTCCGGGGAGCTGTTTTTT. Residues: CASNTGSGELFF. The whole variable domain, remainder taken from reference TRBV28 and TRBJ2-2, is DVKVTQSSRYLVKRTGEKVFLECVQDMDHENMFWYRQDPGLGLRLIYFSYDVKMKEKGDIPEGYSVSREKKERFSLILESASTNQTSMYLCASNTGSGELFFGEGSRLTVL.

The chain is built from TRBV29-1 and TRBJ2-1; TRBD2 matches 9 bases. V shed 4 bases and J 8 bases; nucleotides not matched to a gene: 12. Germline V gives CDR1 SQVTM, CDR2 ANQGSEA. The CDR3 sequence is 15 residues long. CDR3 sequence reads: CSVGRFTSGLDEQFF. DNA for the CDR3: TGCAGCGTTGGGCGGTTTACTAGCGGGTTGGATGAGCAGTTCTTC.

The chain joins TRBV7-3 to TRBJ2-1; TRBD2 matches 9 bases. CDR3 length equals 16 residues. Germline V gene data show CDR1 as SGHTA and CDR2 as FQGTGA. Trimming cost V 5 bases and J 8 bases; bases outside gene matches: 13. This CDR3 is CASSGFGTSKIDEQFF. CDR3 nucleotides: TGTGCCAGCAGCGGTTTCGGGACTAGCAAAATAGATGAGCAGTTCTTC. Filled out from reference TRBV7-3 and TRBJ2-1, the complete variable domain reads GAGVSQTPSNKVTEKGKYVELRCDPISGHTALYWYRQSLGQGPEFLIYFQGTGAADDSGLPNDRFFAVRPEGSVSTLKIQRTERGDSAVYLCASSGFGTSKIDEQFFGPGTRLTVL.

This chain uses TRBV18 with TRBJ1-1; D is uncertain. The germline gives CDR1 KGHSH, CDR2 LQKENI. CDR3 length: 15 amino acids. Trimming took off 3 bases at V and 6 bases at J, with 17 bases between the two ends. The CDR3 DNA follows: TGTGCCAGCTCACCCCCGAGCGGGAAGCGTGCTGAAGCTTTCTTT. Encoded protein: CASSPPSGKRAEAFF.

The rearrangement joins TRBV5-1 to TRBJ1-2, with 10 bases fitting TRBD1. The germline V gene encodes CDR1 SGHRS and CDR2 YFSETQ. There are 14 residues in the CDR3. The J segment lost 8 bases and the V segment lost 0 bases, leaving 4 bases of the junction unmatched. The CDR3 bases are TGCGCCAGCAGCTTGGATGGGACAGGGGACGGCTACACCTTC. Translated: CASSLDGTGDGYTF.

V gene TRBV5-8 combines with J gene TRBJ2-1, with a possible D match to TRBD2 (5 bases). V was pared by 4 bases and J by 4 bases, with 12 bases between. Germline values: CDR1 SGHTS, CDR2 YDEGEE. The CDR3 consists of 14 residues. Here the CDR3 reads CASSPGGLYNEQFF. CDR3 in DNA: TGTGCCAGCAGCCCCGGAGGACTTTACAATGAGCAGTTCTTC.

The CDR3 loop is CASSQDRGTPARAQYF. The CDR3, as DNA: TGTGCCAGCAGCCAAGATAGAGGGACCCCCGCCCGGGCCCAGTACTTC. This chain connects TRBV4-2 to TRBJ2-5, with D perhaps matching TRBD1 or TRBD2 (5 bases each). CDR3 length: 16 residues. Looked up from germline, CDR1 is LGHNA and CDR2 is YNFKEQ. Trimming took 0 bases from V and 9 from J, leaving 20 bases between them.

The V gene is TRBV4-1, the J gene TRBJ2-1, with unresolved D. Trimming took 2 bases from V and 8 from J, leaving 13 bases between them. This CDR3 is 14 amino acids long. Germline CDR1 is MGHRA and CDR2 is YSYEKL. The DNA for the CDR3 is TGCGCCAGCAGCCAATTAATATTGAGGCATGAGCAGTTCTTC. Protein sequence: CASSQLILRHEQFF.

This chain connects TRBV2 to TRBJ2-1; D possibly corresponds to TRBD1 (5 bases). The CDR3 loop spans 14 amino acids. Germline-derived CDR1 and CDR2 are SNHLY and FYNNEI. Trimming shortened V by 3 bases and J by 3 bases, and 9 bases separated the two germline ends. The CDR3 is CASSDRTYYNEQFF. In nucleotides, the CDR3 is TGTGCCAGCAGTGATAGGACATACTACAATGAGCAGTTCTTC.

The CDR3 coding sequence is TGCGCCAGCAGGGGACACCGAAGGGGCGATACGCAGTATTTT. Protein: CASRGHRRGDTQYF. The V and J genes are TRBV4-1 and TRBJ2-3, with D possibly TRBD1 on 6 matching bases. This CDR3 is built from 14 residues. The ends were cut back, 6 bases at V and 6 bases at J, with 16 bases in the middle. Germline V gives CDR1 MGHRA, CDR2 YSYEKL.

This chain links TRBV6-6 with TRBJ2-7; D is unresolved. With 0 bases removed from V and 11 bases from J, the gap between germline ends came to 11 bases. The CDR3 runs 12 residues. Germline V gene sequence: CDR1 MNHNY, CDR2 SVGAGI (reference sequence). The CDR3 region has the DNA TGTGCCAGCAGTTACTCGGGCAGACCTGAGTACTTC. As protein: CASSYSGRPEYF.

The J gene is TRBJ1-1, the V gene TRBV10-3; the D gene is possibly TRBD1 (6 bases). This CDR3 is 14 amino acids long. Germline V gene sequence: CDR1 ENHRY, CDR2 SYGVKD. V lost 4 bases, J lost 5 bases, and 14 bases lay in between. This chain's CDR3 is CAISGGAQQTEAFF. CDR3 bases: TGTGCCATCAGTGGGGGGGCGCAGCAAACTGAAGCTTTCTTT.

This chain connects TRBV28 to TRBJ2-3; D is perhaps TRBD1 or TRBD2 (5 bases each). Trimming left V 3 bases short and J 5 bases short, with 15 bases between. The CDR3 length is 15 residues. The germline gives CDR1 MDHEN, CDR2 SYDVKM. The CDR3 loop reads CASSLIGAAGDTQYF. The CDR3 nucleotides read TGTGCCAGCAGTTTGATCGGGGCAGCCGGAGATACGCAGTATTTT.

CDR3: CASSVGFQYNEQFF. The CDR3 coding sequence is TGTGCCAGCAGCGTGGGATTCCAGTACAATGAGCAGTTCTTC. The rearrangement links TRBV9 to TRBJ2-1; D is undetermined. Germline CDR1 is SGDLS and CDR2 is YYNGEE. The CDR3 is 14 amino acids. Trimming pared 2 bases from V and 4 bases from J, leaving 10 bases between. The full variable domain, in which reference TRBV9 and TRBJ2-1 provide the parts outside the CDR3, is DSGVTQTPKHLITATGQRVTLRCSPRSGDLSVYWYQQSLDQGLQFLIQYYNGEERAKGNILERFSAQQFPDLHSELNLSSLELGDSALYFCASSVGFQYNEQFFGPGTRLTVL.

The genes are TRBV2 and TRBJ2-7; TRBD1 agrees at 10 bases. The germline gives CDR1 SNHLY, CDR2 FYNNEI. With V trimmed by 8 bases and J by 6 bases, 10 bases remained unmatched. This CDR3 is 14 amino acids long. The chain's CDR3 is CASLPGQGIGEQYF. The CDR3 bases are TGTGCCAGCCTGCCGGGACAGGGGATCGGCGAGCAGTACTTC.

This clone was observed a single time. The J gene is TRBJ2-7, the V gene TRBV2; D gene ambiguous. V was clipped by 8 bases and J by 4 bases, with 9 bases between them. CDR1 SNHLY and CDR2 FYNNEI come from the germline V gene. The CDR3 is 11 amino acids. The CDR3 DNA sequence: TGTGCCAGCGCCCCGGGTTACGAGCAGTACTTC. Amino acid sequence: CASAPGYEQYF.

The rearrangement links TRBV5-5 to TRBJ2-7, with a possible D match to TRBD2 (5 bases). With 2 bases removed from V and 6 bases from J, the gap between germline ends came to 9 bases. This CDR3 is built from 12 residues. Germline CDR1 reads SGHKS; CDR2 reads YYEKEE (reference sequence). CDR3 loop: CASSLVATEQYF. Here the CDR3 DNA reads TGTGCCAGCAGCTTAGTAGCGACCGAGCAGTACTTC.

DNA for the CDR3: TGTGCCAGCAGCTTAACAGGCACGAGCAATCAGCCCCAGCATTTT. Its protein is CASSLTGTSNQPQHF. The chain carries TRBV11-2 and TRBJ1-5, with a tentative D call TRBD1 (5 bases). Germline CDR1 reads SGHAT; CDR2 reads FQNNGV. With 2 bases removed from V and 1 base from J, the gap between germline ends came to 9 bases. The CDR3 has 15 amino acids.

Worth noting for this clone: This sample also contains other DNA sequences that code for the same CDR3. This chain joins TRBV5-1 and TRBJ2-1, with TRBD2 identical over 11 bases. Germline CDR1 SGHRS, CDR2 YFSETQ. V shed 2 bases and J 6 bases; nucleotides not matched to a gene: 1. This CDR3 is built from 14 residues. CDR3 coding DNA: TGCGCCAGCAGCTTTACTAGCGGGAGCAATGAGCAGTTCTTC. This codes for CASSFTSGSNEQFF.

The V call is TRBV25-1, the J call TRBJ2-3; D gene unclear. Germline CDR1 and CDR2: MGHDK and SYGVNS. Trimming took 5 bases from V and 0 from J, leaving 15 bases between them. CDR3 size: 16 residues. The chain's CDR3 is CASSYLPSLSTDTQYF. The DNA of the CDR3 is TGTGCCAGCAGTTACCTCCCCTCACTCAGCACAGATACGCAGTATTTT.